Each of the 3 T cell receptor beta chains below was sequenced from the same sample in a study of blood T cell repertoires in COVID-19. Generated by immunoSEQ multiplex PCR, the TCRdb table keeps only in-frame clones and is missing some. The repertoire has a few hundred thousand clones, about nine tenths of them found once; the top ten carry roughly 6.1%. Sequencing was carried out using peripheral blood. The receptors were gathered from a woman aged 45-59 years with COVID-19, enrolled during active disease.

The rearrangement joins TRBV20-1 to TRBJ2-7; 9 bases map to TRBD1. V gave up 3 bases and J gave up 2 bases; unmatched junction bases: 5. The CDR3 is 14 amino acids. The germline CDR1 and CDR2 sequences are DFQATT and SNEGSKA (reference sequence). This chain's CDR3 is CSASGTGRTYEQYF. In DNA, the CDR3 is TGCAGTGCTAGTGGGACAGGGAGGACCTACGAGCAGTACTTC.

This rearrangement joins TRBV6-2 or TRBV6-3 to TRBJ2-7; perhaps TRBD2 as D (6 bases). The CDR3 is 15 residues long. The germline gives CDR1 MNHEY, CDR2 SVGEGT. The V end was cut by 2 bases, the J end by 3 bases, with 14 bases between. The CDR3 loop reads CASSYGRDSFYEQYF. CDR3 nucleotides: TGTGCCAGCAGTTACGGGCGGGACTCTTTCTACGAGCAGTACTTC.

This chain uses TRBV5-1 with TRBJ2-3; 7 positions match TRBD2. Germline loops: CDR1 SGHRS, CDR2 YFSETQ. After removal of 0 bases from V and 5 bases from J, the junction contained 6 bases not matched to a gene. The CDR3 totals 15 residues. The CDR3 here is CASSLAGGRIDTQYF. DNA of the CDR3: TGCGCCAGCAGCTTGGCTGGCGGGAGAATAGATACGCAGTATTTT.